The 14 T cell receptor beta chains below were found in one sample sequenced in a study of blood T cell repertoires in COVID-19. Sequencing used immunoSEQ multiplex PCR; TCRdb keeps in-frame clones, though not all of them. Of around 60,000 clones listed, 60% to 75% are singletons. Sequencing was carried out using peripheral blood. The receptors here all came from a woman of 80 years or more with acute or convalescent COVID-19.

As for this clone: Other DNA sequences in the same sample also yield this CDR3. The CDR3 sequence: CASSSLAGPNTGELFF. CDR3 coding DNA: TGTGCCAGTAGTTCCTTAGCGGGCCCGAACACCGGGGAGCTGTTTTTT. This chain joins TRBV19 and TRBJ2-2; 7 positions agree with TRBD2. The V and J ends lost 5 bases and 0 bases, in that order; junction bases with no gene match: 6. Germline V gene lookup returns CDR1 LNHDA and CDR2 SQIVND (reference sequence). CDR3 length: 16 residues.

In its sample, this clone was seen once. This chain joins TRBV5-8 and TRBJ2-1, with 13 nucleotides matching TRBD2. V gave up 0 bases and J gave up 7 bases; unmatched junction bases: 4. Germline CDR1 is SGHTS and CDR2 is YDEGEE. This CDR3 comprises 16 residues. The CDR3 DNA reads TGTGCCAGCAGCTTGGTAGGGACTAGCGGGACTAATGAGCAGTTCTTC. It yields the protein CASSLVGTSGTNEQFF.

The CDR3 nucleotides read TGTGCCAGCTCACCACGTTACTCCACCAATGAGCAGTTCTTC. This sequence encodes CASSPRYSTNEQFF. The V and J genes are TRBV18 and TRBJ2-1, with unresolved D. V was cut by 1 base and J by 6 bases, with 10 bases left in between. Germline V CDR1 and CDR2: KGHSH, LQKENI. The CDR3 spans 14 residues.

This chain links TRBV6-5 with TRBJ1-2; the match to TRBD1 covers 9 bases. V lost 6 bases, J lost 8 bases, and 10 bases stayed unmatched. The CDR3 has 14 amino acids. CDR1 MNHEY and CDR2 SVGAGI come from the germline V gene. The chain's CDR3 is CASRTGTGNSGYTF. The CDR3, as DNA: TGTGCCAGCAGGACCGGGACAGGGAATAGCGGCTACACCTTC.

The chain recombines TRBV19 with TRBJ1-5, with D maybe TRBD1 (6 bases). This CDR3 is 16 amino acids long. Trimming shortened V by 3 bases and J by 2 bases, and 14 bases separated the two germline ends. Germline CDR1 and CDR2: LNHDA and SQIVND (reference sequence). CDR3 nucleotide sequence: TGTGCCAGTAGTATCGGGAAACAGGGAGGCAATCAGCCCCAGCATTTT. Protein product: CASSIGKQGGNQPQHF.

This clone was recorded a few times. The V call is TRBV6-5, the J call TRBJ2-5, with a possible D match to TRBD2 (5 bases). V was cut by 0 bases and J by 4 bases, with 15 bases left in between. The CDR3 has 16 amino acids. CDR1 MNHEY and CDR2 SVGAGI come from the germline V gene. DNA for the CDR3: TGTGCCAGCAGTTACTCGAGTCCCCCTGAGGGAGAGACCCAGTACTTC. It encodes CASSYSSPPEGETQYF.

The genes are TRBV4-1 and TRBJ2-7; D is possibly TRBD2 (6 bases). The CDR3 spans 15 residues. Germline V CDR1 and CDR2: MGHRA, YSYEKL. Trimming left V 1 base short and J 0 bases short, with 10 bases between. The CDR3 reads CASSQAYGGSYEQYF. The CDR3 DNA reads TGCGCCAGCAGCCAAGCGTACGGGGGCTCCTACGAGCAGTACTTC.

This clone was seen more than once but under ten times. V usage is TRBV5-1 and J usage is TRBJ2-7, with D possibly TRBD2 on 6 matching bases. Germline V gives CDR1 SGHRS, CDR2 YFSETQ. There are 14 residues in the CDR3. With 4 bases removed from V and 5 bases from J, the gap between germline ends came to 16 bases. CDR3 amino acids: CASSGRAGINEQYF. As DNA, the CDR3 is TGCGCCAGCAGCGGTAGGGCGGGGATCAACGAGCAGTACTTC.

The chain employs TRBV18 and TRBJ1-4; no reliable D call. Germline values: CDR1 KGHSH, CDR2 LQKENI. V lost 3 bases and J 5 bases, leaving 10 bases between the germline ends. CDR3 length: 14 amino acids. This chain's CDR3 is CASSPAGRNEKLFF. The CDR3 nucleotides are TGTGCCAGCTCACCCGCGGGAAGAAATGAAAAACTGTTTTTT.

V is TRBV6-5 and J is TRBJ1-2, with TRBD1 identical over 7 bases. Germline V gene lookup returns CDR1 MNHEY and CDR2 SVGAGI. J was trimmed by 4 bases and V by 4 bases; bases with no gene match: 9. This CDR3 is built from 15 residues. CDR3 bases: TGTGCCAGCAGTTCCCGCCAGGGGGGTGTCTATGGCTACACCTTC. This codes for CASSSRQGGVYGYTF.

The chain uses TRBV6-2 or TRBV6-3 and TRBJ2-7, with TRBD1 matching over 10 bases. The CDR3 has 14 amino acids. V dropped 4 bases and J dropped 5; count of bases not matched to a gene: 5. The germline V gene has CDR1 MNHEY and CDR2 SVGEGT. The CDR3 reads CASSSQTGGDEQYF. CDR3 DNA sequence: TGTGCCAGCAGTTCCCAGACAGGGGGCGACGAGCAGTACTTC.

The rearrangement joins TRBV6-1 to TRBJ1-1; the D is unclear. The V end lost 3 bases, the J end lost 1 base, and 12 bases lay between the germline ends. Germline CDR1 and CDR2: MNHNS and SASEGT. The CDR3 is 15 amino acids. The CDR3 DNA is TGTGCCAGCAGTGATCCGGCGGCGCGGAACACTGAAGCTTTCTTT. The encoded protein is CASSDPAARNTEAFF.

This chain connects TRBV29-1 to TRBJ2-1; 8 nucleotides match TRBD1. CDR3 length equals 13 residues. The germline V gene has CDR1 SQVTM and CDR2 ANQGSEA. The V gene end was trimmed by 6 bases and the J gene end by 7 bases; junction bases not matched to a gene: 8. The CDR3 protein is CSVGQGPRNEQFF. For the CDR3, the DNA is TGCAGCGTAGGACAGGGCCCCAGGAATGAGCAGTTCTTC.

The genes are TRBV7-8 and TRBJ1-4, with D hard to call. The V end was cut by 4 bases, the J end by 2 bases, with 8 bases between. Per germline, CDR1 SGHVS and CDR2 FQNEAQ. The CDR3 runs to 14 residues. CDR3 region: CASSSAGTNEKLFF. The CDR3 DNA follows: TGTGCCAGCAGCTCGGCGGGGACTAATGAAAAACTGTTTTTT.